These T cell receptor beta chains were read from a single sample in a study of blood T cell repertoires in COVID-19. The protocol was immunoSEQ multiplex PCR, while the TCRdb copy is restricted to in-frame clones and leaves out a portion. The table shows about 170,000 clones, with 70% to 90% occurring only once. The sequencing sample was made of peripheral blood. The receptors come from a woman aged 80 or older with COVID-19, enrolled during active disease. The CDR3 runs from the conserved cysteine through the conserved F or W. Each record gives: CDR3 length, D gene, J gene, V gene, clone size, CDR3 DNA, CDR3 protein. D genes are given only for firm matches. The size of a clone is reported for some rows only, either as once, few or many, or as a class for expanded clones.

13	-	TRBJ2-7	TRBV6-5	-	TGTGCCAGCAGCCAGGGTCCCTCCTACGAGCAGTACTTC	CASSQGPSYEQYF
15	-	TRBJ2-1	TRBV6-1	few	TGTGCCAGCAGTGAACCCGGGACTCATTACAATGAGCAGTTCTTC	CASSEPGTHYNEQFF
15	-	TRBJ2-7	TRBV6-6	-	TGTGCGTCCGGTGTAAGGAGGGGGCAGACGAGCGAGCAGTACTTC	CASGVRRGQTSEQYF
15	TRBD2	TRBJ2-1	TRBV3-1/TRBV3-2	-	TGTGCCAGCAGCCAGGGACTAGGTAAAGACAATGAGCAGTTCTTC	CASSQGLGKDNEQFF
18	TRBD1	TRBJ2-2	TRBV13	-	TGTGCCAGCAGCTTAGTAGGCAGGGGGATTACGAACACCGGGGAGCTGTTTTTT	CASSLVGRGITNTGELFF
13	-	TRBJ2-5	TRBV7-9	-	TGTGCCAGCAGCTTCGGCGGCCAAGAGACCCAGTACTTC	CASSFGGQETQYF
14	TRBD1	TRBJ2-7	TRBV13	-	TGTGCCAGCAGCTTACGCGACAGGGGTTACGAGCAGTACTTC	CASSLRDRGYEQYF
15	TRBD1	TRBJ2-3	TRBV24-1	-	TGTGCCACCAGTGATTTGGAGACAGGGCCAGATACGCAGTATTTT	CATSDLETGPDTQYF
13	TRBD1	TRBJ1-2	TRBV7-3	-	TGTGCCAGCAGCCCCGGGACAGGGTATGGCTACACCTTC	CASSPGTGYGYTF
14	-	TRBJ2-7	TRBV28	-	TGTGCCAGCAGTGCCGACCCGGGGGACTACGAGCAGTACTTC	CASSADPGDYEQYF
14	TRBD1	TRBJ2-1	TRBV7-2	-	TGTGCCAGCAGCCGGGACAGGGGGCGCGATGAGCAGTTCTTC	CASSRDRGRDEQFF
14	-	TRBJ1-4	TRBV6-2/TRBV6-3	-	TGTGCCAGCAGTTACTGGTCAGGGGAGGAAAAACTGTTTTTT	CASSYWSGEEKLFF
13	-	TRBJ1-4	TRBV3-1/TRBV3-2	few	TGTGCCAGCAGGGCGCGGACTAATGAAAAACTGTTTTTT	CASRARTNEKLFF
14	-	TRBJ2-5	TRBV14	-	TGTGCCAGCAGCCAAGATCTTCAGGTCCCTTATCAGTACTTC	CASSQDLQVPYQYF
15	TRBD1	TRBJ2-7	TRBV29-1	-	TGCAGCGTTGAAGAGGGACAGGGCACTTTACGGGAGCAGTACTTC	CSVEEGQGTLREQYF
11	-	TRBJ2-7	TRBV5-6	-	TGTGCCAGCAGCTTGGAGGGGGAGCAGTACTTC	CASSLEGEQYF